The present entry profiles one T cell receptor beta chain with its context. This clonotype was counted between two and nine times. Its antigen is unknown. One base away there is no much larger clone; base qualities are not given. The method was 5' RACE. Sequencing was carried out with an Illumina HiSeq 2500. A second PCR of about 6 to 11 cycles was run with a J-beta primer mix and a sample-barcoded 5' primer. A template-switch 5' adaptor carrying 12 random nucleotides introduced a unique molecular identifier onto each TCR beta cDNA molecule. At least 3 million CDR3-containing paired-end reads were obtained from each sample. All of the RNA was converted into first-strand cDNA using the Mint cDNA synthesis kit, with a TRBC-specific oligonucleotide serving as the primer. After uracil-DNA glycosylase treatment, a first 18-cycle PCR used universal primers M1SS and BC2_uni_R on all cDNA. The paper's data handling went like this. Each sample was normalized by randomly selecting 1 million high-quality reads, each carrying a distinct molecular identifier. Reads with shared molecular identifiers were discarded instead of being binned into consensus sequences. CDR3 identification, clonotype clustering and error correction used MiTCR with a Q25 quality threshold and the strictest error-elimination algorithm. A nonparametric unseen species model with Euler transformation was used to estimate lower-bound total TCR beta diversity. TCRdb passed the public sequencing reads through fastp at Q25 and MiXCR, retaining productive beta sequences. Rows are unified per CDR3 protein, each entry keeping the most common DNA and genes. The V and J calls here are based on TCRdb, not the publication. In all, the sample holds some 1.5 million distinct CDR3 sequences, and 28% of those were seen once. Clones ranked in the top ten supply 7% to 9% of the sample.

These data originate in a study of blood T cells in healthy people across ages (dated by TCRdb to between 2014 and 2016). With regard to the full study: In model experiments, template switching captured roughly one uniquely barcoded TCR beta cDNA molecule for every two T cells. To track age-related changes in TCR beta repertoire diversity, the study relied on deep sequencing normalized with unique cDNA molecular identifiers. Donors were grouped into four age groups: young (average about 15 years), middle-aged (39), aged (roughly 62) and long-lived (approximately 75). To avoid experimental bias, donors of different ages were randomly spread across the sequencing lanes. For two donors (one aged 18 to 29 and one aged 80 or older), the study analyzed two additional independent replicas of 1 million unique cDNA reads from the same blood draw.

What the study reported, not specific to this receptor: Total diversity estimates from one million sequenced T cells were considered lower bounds and underestimates. Observed TCR beta diversity per million T cells fell roughly linearly with age, and a significant reduction was already apparent by age around 36. Compared with the aged group, the long-lived group had more naive CD4+ T cells, fewer expanded clones and increased TCR diversity, a pattern suggesting age selection. The CMV infection status of donors was not known, potentially confounding age-related changes in expanded clonotypes. Conclusive comparison of naive and antigen-experienced compartments was prevented by the profiling of bulk unsorted PBMCs. Observed TCR beta diversity correlated strongly with the percentage of naive T cells measured by flow cytometry.

The donors were around 39 Caucasian individuals from Russia, aged roughly 6 to 100 years, who were systemically healthy. Each donor gave 8.5 to 10 milliliters of peripheral blood, collected into EDTA-treated Vacutainer tubes. Ficoll-Paque density-gradient centrifugation was used to isolate PBMCs, with at least 6.5 million per sample. Total RNA, at least 6 micrograms per sample, was extracted from PBMCs with Trizol reagent. For every donor, an aliquot of PBMCs went through flow cytometry to measure the percentages of naive CD45RAhigh/CD27high T cells. Taken from cysteine to phenylalanine, the CDR3 has 13 residues. Of all the DNA, just the CDR3 is kept, 39 bases in frame from base 1. Between the V and J ends, shortened by 7 bases and 0 bases respectively, the junction contains 10 bases. CDR1 and CDR2, per the germline V gene (reference sequence), are SGHNT and YYREEE.

The receptor chain draws on TRBV5-4 and TRBJ1-1, with no reliable assignment of the D segment. Sequencing was performed on blood. This TCR was sampled from a woman aged 25 to 39 in good health. Read as DNA, the sequence is TGTGCCAGCGGCAGATCAATGAACACTGAAGCTTTCTTT. The resulting protein is CASGRSMNTEAFF.